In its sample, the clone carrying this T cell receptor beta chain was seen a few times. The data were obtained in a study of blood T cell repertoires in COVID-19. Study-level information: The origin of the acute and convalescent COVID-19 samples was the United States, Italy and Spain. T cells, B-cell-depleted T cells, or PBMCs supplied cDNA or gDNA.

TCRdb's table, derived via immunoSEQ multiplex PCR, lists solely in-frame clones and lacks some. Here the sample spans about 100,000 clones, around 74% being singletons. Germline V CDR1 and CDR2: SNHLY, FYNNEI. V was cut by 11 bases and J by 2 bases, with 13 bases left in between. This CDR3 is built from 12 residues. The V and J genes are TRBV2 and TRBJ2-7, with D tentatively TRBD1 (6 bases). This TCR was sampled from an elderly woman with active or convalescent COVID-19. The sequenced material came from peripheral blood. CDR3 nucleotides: TGTGCCGCAGGGGACGGCGCCTACGAGCAGTACTTC. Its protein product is CAAGDGAYEQYF.